This T cell receptor beta chain was sequenced in a study of hypomethylating agent response in myelodysplastic syndrome. Clones were sequenced by immunoSEQ multiplex PCR, and TCRdb holds only the in-frame ones, with some missing. The table shows over 3,500 clones, with 82% occurring only once. The germline V gene encodes CDR1 MGHRA and CDR2 YSYEKL. The CDR3 is 15 residues long. V shed 4 bases and J 3 bases; nucleotides not matched to a gene: 7. This chain uses TRBV4-1 with TRBJ2-3; 7 nucleotides line up with TRBD2. The input for sequencing was bone marrow, taken before or after starting hypomethylating agent treatment for myelodysplastic syndrome (not recorded which). The origin of this receptor is a human donor with myelodysplastic syndrome. In DNA form, the CDR3 reads TGCGCCAGCAGCCTTCGGGGAGCGGGAACAGATACGCAGTATTTT. Translated: CASSLRGAGTDTQYF.